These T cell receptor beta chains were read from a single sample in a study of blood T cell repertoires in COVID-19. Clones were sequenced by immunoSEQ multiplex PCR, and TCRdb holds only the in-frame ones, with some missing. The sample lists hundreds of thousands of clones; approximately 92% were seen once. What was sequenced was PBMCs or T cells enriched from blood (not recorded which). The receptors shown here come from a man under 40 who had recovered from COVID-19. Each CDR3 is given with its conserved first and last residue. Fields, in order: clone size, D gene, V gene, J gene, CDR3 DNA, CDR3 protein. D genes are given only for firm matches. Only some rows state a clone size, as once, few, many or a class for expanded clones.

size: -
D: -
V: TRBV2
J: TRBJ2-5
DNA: TGTGCCACCTTTCGGGAGACCCAGTACTTC
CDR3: CATFRETQYF

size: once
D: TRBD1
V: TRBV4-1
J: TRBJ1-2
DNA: TGCGCCAGCAGTCCGACAGGGCGATATGGCTACACCTTC
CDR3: CASSPTGRYGYTF

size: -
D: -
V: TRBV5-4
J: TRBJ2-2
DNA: TGTGCCAGCAGCCCCCAACGGGAAACCGGGGAGCTGTTTTTT
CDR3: CASSPQRETGELFF

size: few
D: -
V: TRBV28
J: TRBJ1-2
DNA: TGTGCCAGCAAGGTCGGGGGAGCTAACTATGGCTACACCTTC
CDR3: CASKVGGANYGYTF

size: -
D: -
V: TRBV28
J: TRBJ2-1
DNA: TGTGCCAGCAGTTTATCCGTTCCTGAGCAGTTCTTC
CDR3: CASSLSVPEQFF

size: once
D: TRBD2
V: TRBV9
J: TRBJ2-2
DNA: TGTGCCAGCAGCCCCGGGGGGGCTAGCGGGACGACCGGGGAGCTGTTTTTT
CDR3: CASSPGGASGTTGELFF

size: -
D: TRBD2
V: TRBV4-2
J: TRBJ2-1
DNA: TGTGCCAGCAGCCGGCCGGGGACTAGCGGGACCAATGAGCAGTTCTTC
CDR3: CASSRPGTSGTNEQFF

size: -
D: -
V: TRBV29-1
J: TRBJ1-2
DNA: TGCAGCGTTGTCAGGGGCGAAGCCTTTAACTATGGCTACACCTTC
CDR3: CSVVRGEAFNYGYTF

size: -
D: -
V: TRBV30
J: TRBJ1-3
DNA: TGTGCCTGGAGTGTGTCAGGGGCGAACACCATATATTTT
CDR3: CAWSVSGANTIYF

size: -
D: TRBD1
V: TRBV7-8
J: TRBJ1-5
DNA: TGTGCCAGCAGCTCGACAGGGGTGGATCAGCCCCAGCATTTT
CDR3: CASSSTGVDQPQHF

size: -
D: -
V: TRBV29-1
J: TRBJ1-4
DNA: TGCAGCGTTGAAGAAGCCGCTAATGAAAAACTGTTTTTT
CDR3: CSVEEAANEKLFF

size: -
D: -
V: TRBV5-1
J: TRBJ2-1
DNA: TGCGCCAGTCGAGTGGAGAGCTCCTACAATGAGCAGTTCTTC
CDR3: CASRVESSYNEQFF

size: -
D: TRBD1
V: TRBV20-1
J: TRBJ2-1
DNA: TGCAGTGCAGGACAGGGATATGAGCAGTTCTTC
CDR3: CSAGQGYEQFF

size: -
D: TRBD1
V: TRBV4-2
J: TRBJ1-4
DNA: TGTGCCAGCAGCCAAGATGTAAGGGGGCCAACTAATGAAAAACTGTTTTTT
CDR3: CASSQDVRGPTNEKLFF

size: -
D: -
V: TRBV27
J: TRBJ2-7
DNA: TGTGCCAGCAGTTTAGGGCCCCGGAGGGACGAGCAGTACTTC
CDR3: CASSLGPRRDEQYF

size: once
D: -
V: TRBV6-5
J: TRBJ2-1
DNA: TGTGCCAGCAGTAGCATTTTCTACAATGAGCAGTTCTTC
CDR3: CASSSIFYNEQFF

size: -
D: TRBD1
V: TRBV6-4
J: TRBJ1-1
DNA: TGTGCCAGCAGTGGTATAGGGACAGTCGACACTGAAGCTTTCTTT
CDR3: CASSGIGTVDTEAFF

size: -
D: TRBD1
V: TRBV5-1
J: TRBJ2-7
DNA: TGCGCCAGCAGCTCGTACAGGGGTCCCTACGAGCAGTACTTC
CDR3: CASSSYRGPYEQYF

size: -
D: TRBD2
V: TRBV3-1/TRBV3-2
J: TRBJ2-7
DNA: TGTGCCAGCAGCGGGACTAGCGGGAGGGCCAGGTACGAGCAGTACTTC
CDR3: CASSGTSGRARYEQYF

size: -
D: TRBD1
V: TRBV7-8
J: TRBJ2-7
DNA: TGTGCCAGCAGCCCATCGGGACAGGGGGCGTCCGAGCAGTACTTC
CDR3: CASSPSGQGASEQYF

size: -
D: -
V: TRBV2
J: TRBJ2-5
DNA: TGTGCCAGCAGTATACGGGAGACCCAGTACTTC
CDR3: CASSIRETQYF

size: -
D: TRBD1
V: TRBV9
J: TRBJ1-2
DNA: TGTGCCAGCAGCGTAGGACAGGGGGCCTATGGCTACACCTTC
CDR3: CASSVGQGAYGYTF

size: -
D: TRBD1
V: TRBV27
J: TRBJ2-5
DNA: TGTGCCAGCAGAAGGACAGGGCAAGAGACCCAGTACTTC
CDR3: CASRRTGQETQYF

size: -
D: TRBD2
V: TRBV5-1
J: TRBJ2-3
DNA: TGCGCCAGCAGCCAAACTAAGACTAGCGGGAGCACAGATACGCAGTATTTT
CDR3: CASSQTKTSGSTDTQYF

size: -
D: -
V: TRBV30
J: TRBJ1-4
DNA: TGTGCCTGGAGTGGATCCGGGATAAACGAAAAACTGTTTTTT
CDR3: CAWSGSGINEKLFF

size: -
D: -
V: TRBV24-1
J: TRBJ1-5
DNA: TGTGCCACCATGGCGGGTCCGGGACAGCCCCAGCATTTT
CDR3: CATMAGPGQPQHF

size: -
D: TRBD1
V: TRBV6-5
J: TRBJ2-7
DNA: TGTGCCAGCAGTTACGGGACAGGAGCCTACGAGCAGTACTTC
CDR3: CASSYGTGAYEQYF

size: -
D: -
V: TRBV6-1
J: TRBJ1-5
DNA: TGTGCCAGCAGTGAAGTAGGACAGAGACAGCCCCAGCATTTT
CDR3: CASSEVGQRQPQHF

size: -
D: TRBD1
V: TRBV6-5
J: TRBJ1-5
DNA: TGTGCCAGCAGTCCGACAGGGGGCGAGGGTCAGCCCCAGCATTTT
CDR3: CASSPTGGEGQPQHF

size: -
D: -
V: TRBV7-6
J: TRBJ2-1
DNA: TGTGCCAGCAGCTTAGCGCTCGCTAGTCGGTGGTTCAATGAGCAGTTCTTC
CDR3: CASSLALASRWFNEQFF

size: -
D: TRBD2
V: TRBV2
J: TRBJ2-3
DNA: TGTGCCAGCAGCACTAGCGGATACACAGATACGCAGTATTTT
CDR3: CASSTSGYTDTQYF

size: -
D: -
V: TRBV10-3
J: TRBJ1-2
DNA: TGTGCCATCACTACAAGCGCTAACTATGGCTACACCTTC
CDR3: CAITTSANYGYTF

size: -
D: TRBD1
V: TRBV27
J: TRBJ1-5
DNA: TGTGCCAGCAGTACCCAAGGGACAGACTTTTATAGCAATCAGCCCCAGCATTTT
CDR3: CASSTQGTDFYSNQPQHF

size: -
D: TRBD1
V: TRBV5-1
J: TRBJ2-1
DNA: TGCGCCAGCAGCTATCCGAAAAACTTACAGGGGCATGAGCAGTTCTTC
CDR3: CASSYPKNLQGHEQFF

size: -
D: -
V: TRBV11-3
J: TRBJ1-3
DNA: TGTGCCAGCAGCGGCTATCCCCGGGACATCTACACCATATATTTT
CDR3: CASSGYPRDIYTIYF

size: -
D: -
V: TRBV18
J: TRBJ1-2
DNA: TGTGCCAGCTCCAATAACCCCCTCCCAGTCGGCTACACCTTC
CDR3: CASSNNPLPVGYTF

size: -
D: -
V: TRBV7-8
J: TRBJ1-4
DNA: TGTGCCAGCAGCCCAGGCAGGCCGGTTGAAAAACTGTTTTTT
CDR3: CASSPGRPVEKLFF

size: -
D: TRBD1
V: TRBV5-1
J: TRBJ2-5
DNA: TGCGCCAGCAGCTTGGTCGGGACAGGGGCCGAATCGGAGACCCAGTACTTC
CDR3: CASSLVGTGAESETQYF

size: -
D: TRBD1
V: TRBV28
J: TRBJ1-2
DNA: TGTGCCAGCAGTTTGGTGGACAGGGTTGAGGGCTACACCTTC
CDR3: CASSLVDRVEGYTF

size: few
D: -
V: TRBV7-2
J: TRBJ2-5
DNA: TGTGCCAGCAGCTTCATACTCGCCGCCCAAGAGACCCAGTACTTC
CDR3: CASSFILAAQETQYF

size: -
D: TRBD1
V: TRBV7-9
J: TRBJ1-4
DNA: TGTGCCAGCAGCCGCGATGTCGGACAGGCTGAAAAACTGTTTTTT
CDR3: CASSRDVGQAEKLFF

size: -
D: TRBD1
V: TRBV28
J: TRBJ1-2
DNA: TGTGCCAGCAGTACCCGACAGGGTTCCTATGGCTACACCTTC
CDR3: CASSTRQGSYGYTF

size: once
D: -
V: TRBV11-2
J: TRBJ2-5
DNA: TGTGCCAGCAGCCTAACGAGGGAGACCCAGTACTTC
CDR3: CASSLTRETQYF

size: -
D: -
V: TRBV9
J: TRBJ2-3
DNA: TGTGCCAGCAGCTTACAAGGGGGAAGCGGCACAGATACGCAGTATTTT
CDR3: CASSLQGGSGTDTQYF

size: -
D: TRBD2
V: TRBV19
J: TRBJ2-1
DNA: TGTGCCAGTAGTCTGGGACTAGCGGGAGGTTACAATGAGCAGTTCTTC
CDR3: CASSLGLAGGYNEQFF

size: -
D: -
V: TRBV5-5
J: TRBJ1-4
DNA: TGTGCCAGCAGCTTTCGGGGGGCCTCTAATGAAAAACTGTTTTTT
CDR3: CASSFRGASNEKLFF

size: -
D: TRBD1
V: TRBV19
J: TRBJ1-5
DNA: TGTGCCAGCGGACAGGGGGCATATCAGCCCCAGCATTTT
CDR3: CASGQGAYQPQHF

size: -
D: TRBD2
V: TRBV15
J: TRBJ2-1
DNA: TGTGCCACCAGCAGAGAAACGTGGGAGGGTTACAATGAGCAGTTCTTC
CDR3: CATSRETWEGYNEQFF

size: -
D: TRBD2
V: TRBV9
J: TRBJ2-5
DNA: TGTGCCAGCAGCGTAGGCGGGAGTGGGGAGACCCAGTACTTC
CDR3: CASSVGGSGETQYF

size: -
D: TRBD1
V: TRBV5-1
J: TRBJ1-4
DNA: TGCGCCAGCAGCTTGGAGGGGACAGGGGTGGAAAAACTGTTTTTT
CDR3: CASSLEGTGVEKLFF

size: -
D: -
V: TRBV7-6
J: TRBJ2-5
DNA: TGTGCCAGCAGCTTATCCCGGGTAAAGACCCAGTACTTC
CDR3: CASSLSRVKTQYF

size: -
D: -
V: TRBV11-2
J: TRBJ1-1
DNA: TGTGCCAGCAGCTTAGGGGCGTCCCTTGAAGCTTTCTTT
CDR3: CASSLGASLEAFF

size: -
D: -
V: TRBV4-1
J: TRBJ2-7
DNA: TGCGCCAGCAGCCAGCGCTTGTCGGGGGCCTACGAGCAGTACTTC
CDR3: CASSQRLSGAYEQYF

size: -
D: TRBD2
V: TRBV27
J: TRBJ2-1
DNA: TGTGCCATCGAGACTAGCGGGAGGTTGTTCTTC
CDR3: CAIETSGRLFF

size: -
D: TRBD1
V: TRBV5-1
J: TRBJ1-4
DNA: TGCGCCAGCAGCTTGGTCGGGACAGCCAGGGCAACTAATGAAAAACTGTTTTTT
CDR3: CASSLVGTARATNEKLFF

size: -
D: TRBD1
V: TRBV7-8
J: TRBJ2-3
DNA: TGTGCCAGCAGCTTACCCAGGGGGCCTGGAGATACGCAGTATTTT
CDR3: CASSLPRGPGDTQYF